This is a list of T cell receptor beta chains from one sample in a study of CD8+ T cells in alopecia areata. Data came from immunoSEQ multiplex PCR; TCRdb stores just in-frame clones and leaves some out. Among about 180,000 clones listed, roughly 66% were seen once. The sequencing used CD8+ T cells sorted from blood, collected at week 0. Every receptor here comes from a human donor with alopecia areata. Each CDR3 is given with its conserved first and last residue. Each record gives: V gene, J gene, CDR3 length, D gene, clone size, CDR3 protein, CDR3 DNA. A D gene is named only where the DNA matches it firmly. For some rows the clone size is stated as once, few or many, or as a class when expanded; others skip it.

>TRBV10-3|TRBJ2-7|15|TRBD1|-
CASSRRGQGVDEQYF
TGTGCCAGCAGTAGGAGGGGACAGGGGGTGGACGAGCAGTACTTC
>TRBV28|TRBJ1-1|13|-|-
CAGKGDRNTEAFF
TGTGCCGGTAAGGGCGACAGAAACACTGAAGCTTTCTTT
>TRBV7-8|TRBJ2-1|17|-|few
CASRPKWADGTSNEQFF
TGTGCCAGCAGACCCAAATGGGCGGACGGGACTTCCAATGAGCAGTTCTTC
>TRBV9|TRBJ1-1|13|-|few
CASSVGKENEAFF
TGTGCCAGCAGCGTAGGGAAGGAAAATGAAGCTTTCTTT
>TRBV11-2|TRBJ2-7|11|TRBD2|-
CASSRGGEQYF
TGTGCCAGCAGCCGGGGGGGCGAGCAGTACTTC
>TRBV6-1|TRBJ1-2|14|-|-
CASSWDRGRYGYTF
TGTGCCAGCTCCTGGGACCGGGGAAGATATGGCTACACCTTC
>TRBV5-6|TRBJ2-5|14|-|-
CASSFGGGQETQYF
TGTGCCAGCAGCTTTGGAGGGGGACAAGAGACCCAGTACTTC
>TRBV4-1|TRBJ1-2|14|-|-
CASSQISAQGGYTF
TGCGCCAGCAGCCAAATTTCAGCGCAAGGTGGCTACACCTTC
>TRBV9|TRBJ1-2|14|-|-
CASSGGSGVYGYTF
TGTGCCAGCAGCGGCGGTTCAGGGGTCTATGGCTACACCTTC
>TRBV29-1|TRBJ2-7|12|-|-
CSVSGSSYEQYF
TGCAGCGTAAGTGGCAGTTCCTACGAGCAGTACTTC
>TRBV6-5|TRBJ2-5|14|TRBD1|-
CASSYVTGEETQYF
TGTGCCAGCAGTTACGTGACAGGGGAAGAGACCCAGTACTTC
>TRBV11-3|TRBJ2-3|15|TRBD1|-
CASSLGQGDLDTQYF
TGTGCCAGCAGCCTAGGACAGGGGGATCTGGATACGCAGTATTTT
>TRBV29-1|TRBJ1-1|16|-|-
CSVELPGSLMNTEAFF
TGCAGCGTTGAATTGCCAGGGTCCCTTATGAACACTGAAGCTTTCTTT
>TRBV29-1|TRBJ2-2|15|TRBD2|-
CSVTGLAENTGELFF
TGCAGCGTCACGGGACTAGCGGAGAACACCGGGGAGCTGTTTTTT
>TRBV6-5|TRBJ2-1|15|TRBD2|-
CASSFSSGGYNEQFF
TGTGCCAGCAGTTTTTCTAGCGGGGGGTACAATGAGCAGTTCTTC
>TRBV12-5|TRBJ2-1|12|-|few
CASGSVGNEQFF
TGTGCTAGTGGTTCGGTAGGGAATGAGCAGTTCTTC
>TRBV7-2|TRBJ2-5|15|-|-
CASSLAGGLQETQYF
TGTGCCAGCAGCTTAGCGGGGGGCCTACAAGAGACCCAGTACTTC
>TRBV30|TRBJ2-3|14|-|-
CAWSVPPSTDTQYF
TGTGCCTGGAGTGTACCCCCTAGCACAGATACGCAGTATTTT
>TRBV7-9|TRBJ2-7|16|TRBD1|-
CASSAPSGTVTYEQYF
TGTGCCAGCAGCGCTCCTTCCGGGACAGTGACCTACGAGCAGTACTTC
>TRBV13|TRBJ2-2|16|TRBD1|many
CASTHGQGARTGELFF
TGTGCCAGCACCCACGGACAGGGGGCGCGCACCGGGGAGCTGTTTTTT
>TRBV4-1|TRBJ2-3|15|-|-
CASSQALKRTDTQYF
TGCGCCAGCAGCCAAGCACTCAAGAGGACAGATACGCAGTATTTT
>TRBV29-1|TRBJ1-1|12|TRBD1|few
CSGRGGNTEAFF
TGCAGCGGCAGGGGGGGGAACACTGAAGCTTTCTTT
>TRBV19|TRBJ2-1|11|-|few
CASSPGLGQFF
TGTGCCAGTAGCCCCGGACTTGGGCAGTTCTTC
>TRBV29-1|TRBJ1-2|13|-|-
CSVKDISNYGYTF
TGCAGCGTAAAGGACATTTCTAACTATGGCTACACCTTC
>TRBV27|TRBJ2-7|14|-|-
CASSFGGTTYEQYF
TGTGCCAGCAGTTTTGGGGGGACAACCTACGAGCAGTACTTC
>TRBV29-1|TRBJ2-1|13|-|few
CSVLDRAYNEQFF
TGCAGCGTGCTGGACCGCGCCTACAATGAGCAGTTCTTC
>TRBV5-1|TRBJ2-7|11|-|few
CASSHGYEQYF
TGCGCCAGCAGCCACGGCTACGAGCAGTACTTC
>TRBV30|TRBJ2-3|15|-|-
CAWSLIRLSTDTQYF
TGTGCCTGGAGTCTCATCAGACTCAGCACAGATACGCAGTATTTT
>TRBV9|TRBJ2-1|16|-|-
CASSGGDRSSYNEQFF
TGTGCCAGCAGCGGGGGAGACAGAAGCTCCTACAATGAGCAGTTCTTC
>TRBV29-1|TRBJ1-1|11|-|-
CSVVLNTEAFF
TGCAGCGTGGTTCTGAACACTGAAGCTTTCTTT
>TRBV2|TRBJ1-4|16|TRBD1|-
CASSENRGLANEKLFF
TGTGCCAGCAGTGAGAACAGGGGGCTGGCTAATGAAAAACTGTTTTTT
>TRBV4-1|TRBJ1-5|16|-|-
CASSPLWGRSNQPQHF
TGCGCCAGCAGCCCATTGTGGGGCAGATCAAATCAGCCCCAGCATTTT
>TRBV30|TRBJ2-3|19|-|-
CAWSGRQGEGSQLWMAQYF
TGTGCCTGGAGTGGTCGGCAGGGAGAGGGATCGCAGCTTTGGATGGCGCAGTATTTT
>TRBV29-1|TRBJ2-5|11|-|-
CSVLKWEEQYF
TGCAGCGTTTTGAAATGGGAGGAGCAGTACTTC
>TRBV20-1|TRBJ1-2|10|-|-
CSATGSGYTF
TGCAGTGCTACAGGGTCGGGCTACACCTTC
>TRBV4-2|TRBJ2-7|12|-|-
CASSQEGYEQYF
TGTGCCAGCAGCCAAGAAGGGTACGAGCAGTACTTC
>TRBV27|TRBJ1-2|15|-|-
CASGHIGAGIDGYTF
TGTGCCAGCGGACACATCGGGGCAGGGATAGATGGCTACACCTTC
>TRBV12-5|TRBJ2-7|15|TRBD1|few
CASASAETGVYEQYF
TGTGCTAGTGCCTCCGCCGAGACAGGGGTCTACGAGCAGTACTTC
>TRBV6-1|TRBJ2-7|11|-|-
CASSENYEQYF
TGTGCCAGCAGTGAAAACTACGAGCAGTACTTC
>TRBV6-6|TRBJ2-7|14|-|few
CASSYVAGSYEQYF
TGTGCCAGCAGTTATGTTGCAGGTAGCTACGAGCAGTACTTC
>TRBV25-1|TRBJ2-7|14|-|-
CASSEWADTYEQYF
TGTGCCAGCAGTGAGTGGGCCGATACCTACGAGCAGTACTTC
>TRBV29-1|TRBJ1-2|10|-|once
CSVPVSGYTF
TGCAGCGTACCAGTCTCTGGCTACACCTTC
>TRBV27|TRBJ1-5|20|TRBD1|once
CASSLSSPTAGGLGGQPQHF
TGTGCCAGCAGTTTATCGTCCCCCACCGCAGGGGGCCTGGGTGGGCAGCCCCAGCATTTT
>TRBV30|TRBJ2-7|15|-|once
CAWSVVAQASYEQYF
TGTGCCTGGAGTGTCGTCGCACAGGCGTCCTACGAGCAGTACTTC
>TRBV5-6|TRBJ1-6|12|-|-
CASFDGRSPLHF
TGTGCCAGCTTCGACGGGCGATCACCCCTCCACTTT
>TRBV5-1|TRBJ2-1|17|TRBD2|few
CASSLLAGATKYNEQFF
TGCGCCAGCAGCTTGCTAGCGGGGGCCACTAAGTACAATGAGCAGTTCTTC
>TRBV5-6|TRBJ2-1|12|-|few
CASSSGDNEQFF
TGTGCCAGCAGCTCAGGAGACAATGAGCAGTTCTTC
>TRBV13|TRBJ1-5|15|-|-
CASSFGDRRNQPQHF
TGTGCCAGCAGCTTTGGAGACCGACGCAATCAGCCCCAGCATTTT
>TRBV7-9|TRBJ2-1|12|-|-
CASSLDPFEQFF
TGTGCCAGCAGCTTAGACCCGTTTGAGCAGTTCTTC
>TRBV4-1|TRBJ1-2|14|-|-
CASSQVAGEEGYTF
TGCGCCAGCAGCCAAGTAGCCGGGGAGGAGGGCTACACCTTC
>TRBV2|TRBJ2-7|17|TRBD1|-
CASSELVRQGGTYEQYF
TGTGCCAGCAGTGAATTAGTGCGACAGGGTGGGACCTACGAGCAGTACTTC
>TRBV7-2|TRBJ2-5|15|-|few
CASSPRGASRETQYF
TGTGCCAGCAGCCCGAGGGGTGCGTCTCGGGAGACCCAGTACTTC
>TRBV7-9|TRBJ2-5|17|-|-
CASSLALTVNKWETQYF
TGTGCCAGCAGCTTAGCGCTAACGGTCAATAAATGGGAGACCCAGTACTTC
>TRBV7-9|TRBJ2-2|15|-|few
CASSLQLRDAGELFF
TGTGCCAGCAGCTTGCAGCTCAGGGATGCCGGGGAGCTGTTTTTT